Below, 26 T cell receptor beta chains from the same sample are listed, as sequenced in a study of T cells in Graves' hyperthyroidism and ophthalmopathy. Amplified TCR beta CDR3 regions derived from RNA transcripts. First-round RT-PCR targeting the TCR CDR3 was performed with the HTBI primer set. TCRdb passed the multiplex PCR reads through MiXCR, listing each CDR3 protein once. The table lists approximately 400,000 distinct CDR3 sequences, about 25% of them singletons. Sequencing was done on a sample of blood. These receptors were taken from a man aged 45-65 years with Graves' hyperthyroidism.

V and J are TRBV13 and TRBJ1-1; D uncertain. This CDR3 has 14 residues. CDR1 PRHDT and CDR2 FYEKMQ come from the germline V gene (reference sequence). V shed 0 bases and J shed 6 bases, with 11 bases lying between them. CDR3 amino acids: CASSLGGKSAEAFF. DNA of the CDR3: TGTGCCAGCAGCTTAGGGGGGAAATCGGCTGAAGCTTTCTTT.

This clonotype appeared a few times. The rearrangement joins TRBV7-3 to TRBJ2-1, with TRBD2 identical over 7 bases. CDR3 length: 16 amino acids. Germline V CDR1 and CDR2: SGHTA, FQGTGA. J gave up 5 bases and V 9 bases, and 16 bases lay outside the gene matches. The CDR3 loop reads CASSMVGRGTNNEQFF. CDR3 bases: TGTGCCAGTAGTATGGTTGGGCGGGGGACCAACAATGAGCAGTTCTTC.

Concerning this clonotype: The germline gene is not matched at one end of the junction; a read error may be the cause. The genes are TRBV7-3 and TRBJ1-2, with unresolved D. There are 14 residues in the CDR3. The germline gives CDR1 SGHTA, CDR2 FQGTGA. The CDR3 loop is CASSLPGSDYGYTF. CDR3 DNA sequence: TGCGCCAGCAGCCTGCCAGGTTCCGACTATGGCTACACCTTC.

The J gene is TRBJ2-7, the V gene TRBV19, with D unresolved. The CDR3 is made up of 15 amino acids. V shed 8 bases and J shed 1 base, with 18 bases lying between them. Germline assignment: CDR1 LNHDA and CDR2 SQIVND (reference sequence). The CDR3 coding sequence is TGTGCCAGTCCGGCCCCCATATATCGGTCCTACGAGCAGTACTTC. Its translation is CASPAPIYRSYEQYF.

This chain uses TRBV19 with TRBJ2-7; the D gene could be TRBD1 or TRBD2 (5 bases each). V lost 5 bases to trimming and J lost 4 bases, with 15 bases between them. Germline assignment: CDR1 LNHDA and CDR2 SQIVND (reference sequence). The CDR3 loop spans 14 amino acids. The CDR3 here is CASSRVGPAYEQYF. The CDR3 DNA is TGTGCCAGTAGTCGGGTGGGACCAGCTTACGAGCAGTACTTC.

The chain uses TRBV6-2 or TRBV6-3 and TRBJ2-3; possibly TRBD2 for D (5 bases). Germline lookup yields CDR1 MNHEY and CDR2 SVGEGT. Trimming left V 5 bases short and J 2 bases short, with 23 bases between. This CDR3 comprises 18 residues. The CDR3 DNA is TGTGCCAGCAGTCCCCGTTGGGTGACAACCGACTACACAGATACGCAGTATTTT. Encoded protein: CASSPRWVTTDYTDTQYF.

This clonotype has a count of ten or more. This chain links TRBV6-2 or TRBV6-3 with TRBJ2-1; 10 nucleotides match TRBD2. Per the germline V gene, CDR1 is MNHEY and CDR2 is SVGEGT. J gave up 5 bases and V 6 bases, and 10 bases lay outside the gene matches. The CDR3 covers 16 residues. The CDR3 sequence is CASRRPGLADHNEQFF. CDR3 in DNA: TGTGCCAGCAGAAGGCCAGGACTAGCGGACCACAATGAGCAGTTCTTC.

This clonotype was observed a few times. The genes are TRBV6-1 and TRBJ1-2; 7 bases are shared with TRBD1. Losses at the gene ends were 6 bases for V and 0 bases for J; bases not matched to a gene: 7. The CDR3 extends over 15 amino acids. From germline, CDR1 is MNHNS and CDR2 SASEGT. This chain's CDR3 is CASRDRPLANYGYTF. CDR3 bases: TGTGCCAGCAGGGACAGGCCTTTAGCTAACTATGGCTACACCTTC.

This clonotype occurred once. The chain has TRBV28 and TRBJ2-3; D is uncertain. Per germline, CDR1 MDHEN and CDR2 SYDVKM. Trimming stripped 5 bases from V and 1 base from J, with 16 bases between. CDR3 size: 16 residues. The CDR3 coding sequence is TGTGCCAGCAGTCTGTTGAAGGGTAGCCGCACAGATACGCAGTATTTT. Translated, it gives CASSLLKGSRTDTQYF.

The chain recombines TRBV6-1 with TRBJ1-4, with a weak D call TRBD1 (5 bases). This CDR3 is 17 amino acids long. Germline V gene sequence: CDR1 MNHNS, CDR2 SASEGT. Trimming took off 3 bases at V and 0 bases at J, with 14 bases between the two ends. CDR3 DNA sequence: TGTGCCAGCAGTGAGAGGGGACTATCGGCAACTAATGAAAAACTGTTTTTT. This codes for CASSERGLSATNEKLFF.

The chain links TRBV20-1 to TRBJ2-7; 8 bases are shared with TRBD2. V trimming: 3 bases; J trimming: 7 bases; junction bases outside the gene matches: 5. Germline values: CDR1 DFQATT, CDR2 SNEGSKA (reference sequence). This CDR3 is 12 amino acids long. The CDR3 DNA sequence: TGCAGTGCTAGCAGGGCTAGCGGGGAGCAGTACTTC. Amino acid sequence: CSASRASGEQYF.

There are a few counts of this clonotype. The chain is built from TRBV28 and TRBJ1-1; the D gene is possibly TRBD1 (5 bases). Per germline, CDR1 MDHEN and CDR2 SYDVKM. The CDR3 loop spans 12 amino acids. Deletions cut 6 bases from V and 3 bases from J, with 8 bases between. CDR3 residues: CASSRADTEAFF. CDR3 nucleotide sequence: TGTGCCAGCAGCAGGGCGGACACTGAAGCTTTCTTT. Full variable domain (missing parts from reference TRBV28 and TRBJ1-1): DVKVTQSSRYLVKRTGEKVFLECVQDMDHENMFWYRQDPGLGLRLIYFSYDVKMKEKGDIPEGYSVSREKKERFSLILESASTNQTSMYLCASSRADTEAFFGQGTRLTVV.

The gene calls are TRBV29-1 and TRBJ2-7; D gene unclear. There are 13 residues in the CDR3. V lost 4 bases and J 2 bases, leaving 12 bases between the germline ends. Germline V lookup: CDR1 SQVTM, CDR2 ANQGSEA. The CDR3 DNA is TGCAGCGTTGTGGGCGGACGGACCTACGAGCAGTACTTC. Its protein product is CSVVGGRTYEQYF.

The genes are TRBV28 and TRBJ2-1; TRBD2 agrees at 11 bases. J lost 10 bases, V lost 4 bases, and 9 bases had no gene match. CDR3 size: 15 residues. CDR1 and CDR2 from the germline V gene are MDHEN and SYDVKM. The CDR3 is CASSSVVAGGGEQFF. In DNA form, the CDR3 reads TGTGCCAGCAGTTCCGTAGTAGCGGGAGGGGGAGAGCAGTTCTTC.

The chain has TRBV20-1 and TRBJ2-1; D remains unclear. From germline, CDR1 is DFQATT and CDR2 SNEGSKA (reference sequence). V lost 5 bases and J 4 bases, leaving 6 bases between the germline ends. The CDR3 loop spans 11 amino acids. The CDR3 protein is CSAGYYNEQFF. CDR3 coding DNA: TGCAGTGCTGGCTATTACAATGAGCAGTTCTTC.

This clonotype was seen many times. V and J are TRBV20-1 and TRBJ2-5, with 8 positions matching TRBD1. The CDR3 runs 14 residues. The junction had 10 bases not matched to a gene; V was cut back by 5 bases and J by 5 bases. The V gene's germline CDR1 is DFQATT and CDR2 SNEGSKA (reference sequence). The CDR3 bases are TGCAGTGCTTCACGGACAGGGTTTTCTGAGACCCAGTACTTC. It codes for CSASRTGFSETQYF.

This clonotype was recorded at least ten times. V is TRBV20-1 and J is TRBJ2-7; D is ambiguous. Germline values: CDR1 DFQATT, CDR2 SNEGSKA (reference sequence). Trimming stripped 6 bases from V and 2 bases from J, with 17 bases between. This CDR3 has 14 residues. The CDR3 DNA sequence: TGCAGTGCCACACCCACGTCCGGTACCTACGAGCAGTACTTC. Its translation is CSATPTSGTYEQYF.

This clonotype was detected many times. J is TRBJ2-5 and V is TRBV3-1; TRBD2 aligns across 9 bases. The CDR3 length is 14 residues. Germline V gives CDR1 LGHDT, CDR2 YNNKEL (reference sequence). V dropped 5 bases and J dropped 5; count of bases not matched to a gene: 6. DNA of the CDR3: TGTGCCAGCAGCGTGGGACTAGCAGAGGAGACCCAGTACTTC. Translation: CASSVGLAEETQYF.

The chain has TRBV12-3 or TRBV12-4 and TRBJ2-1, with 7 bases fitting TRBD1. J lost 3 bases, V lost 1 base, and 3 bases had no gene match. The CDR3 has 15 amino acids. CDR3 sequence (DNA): TGTGCCAGCAGTTTAGAACAGGGGAACTACAATGAGCAGTTCTTC. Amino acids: CASSLEQGNYNEQFF.

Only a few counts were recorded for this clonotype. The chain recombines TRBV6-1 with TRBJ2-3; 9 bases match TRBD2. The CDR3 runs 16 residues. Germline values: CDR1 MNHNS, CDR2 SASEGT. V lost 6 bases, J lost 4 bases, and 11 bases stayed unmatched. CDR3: CASSRVGAGGPDTQYF. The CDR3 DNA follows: TGTGCCAGCAGCCGGGTGGGAGCGGGAGGTCCAGATACGCAGTATTTT.

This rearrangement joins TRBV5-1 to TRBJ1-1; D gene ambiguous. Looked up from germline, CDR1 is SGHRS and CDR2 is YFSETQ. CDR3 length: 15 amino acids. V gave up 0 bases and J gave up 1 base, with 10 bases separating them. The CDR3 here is CASSLAVAGNTEAFF. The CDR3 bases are TGCGCCAGCAGCTTGGCCGTGGCAGGGAACACTGAAGCTTTCTTT. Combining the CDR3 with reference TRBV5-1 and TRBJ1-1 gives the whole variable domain KAGVTQTPRYLIKTRGQQVTLSCSPISGHRSVSWYQQTPGQGLQFLFEYFSETQRNKGNFPGRFSGRQFSNSRSEMNVSTLELGDSALYLCASSLAVAGNTEAFFGQGTRLTVV.

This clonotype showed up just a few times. The CDR3 DNA sequence: TGTGCCAGCAGCCAGCGCAGTGGAATAGGGGCCACTTACGAGCAGTACTTC. Protein: CASSQRSGIGATYEQYF. The J gene is TRBJ2-7, the V gene TRBV3-1, with D maybe TRBD1 (5 bases). V was pared by 3 bases and J by 4 bases, with 22 bases between. The CDR3 is made up of 17 amino acids. Germline V gene sequence: CDR1 LGHDT, CDR2 YNNKEL (reference sequence).

The CDR3 loop reads CASSGQSNTEAFF. DNA of the CDR3: TGTGCCAGTAGTGGACAGTCGAACACTGAAGCTTTCTTT. The genes are TRBV19 and TRBJ1-1; D perhaps matches TRBD1 (6 bases). Germline assignment: CDR1 LNHDA and CDR2 SQIVND (reference sequence). The V end was cut by 5 bases, the J end by 1 base, with 8 bases between. This CDR3 comprises 13 residues.

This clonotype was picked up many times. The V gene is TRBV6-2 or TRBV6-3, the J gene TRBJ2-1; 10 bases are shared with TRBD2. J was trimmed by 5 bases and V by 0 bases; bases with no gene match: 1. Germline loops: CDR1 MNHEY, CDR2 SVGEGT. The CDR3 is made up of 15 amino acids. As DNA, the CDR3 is TGTGCCAGCAGTTACTCCCTAGCGGGAGACAATGAGCAGTTCTTC. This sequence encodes CASSYSLAGDNEQFF.

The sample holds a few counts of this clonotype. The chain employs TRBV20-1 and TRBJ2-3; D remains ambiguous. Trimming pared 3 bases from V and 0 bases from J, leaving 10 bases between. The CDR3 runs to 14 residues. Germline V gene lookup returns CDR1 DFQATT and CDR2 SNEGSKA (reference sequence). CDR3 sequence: CSASGRLSTDTQYF. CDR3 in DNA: TGCAGTGCTAGTGGCAGGTTGAGCACAGATACGCAGTATTTT.

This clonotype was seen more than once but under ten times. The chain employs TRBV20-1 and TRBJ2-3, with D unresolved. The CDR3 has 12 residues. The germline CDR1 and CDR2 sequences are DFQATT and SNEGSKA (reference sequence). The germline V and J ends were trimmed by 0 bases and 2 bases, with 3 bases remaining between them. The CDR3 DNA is TGCAGTGCTAGAGAGACCACAGATACGCAGTATTTT. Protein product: CSARETTDTQYF.